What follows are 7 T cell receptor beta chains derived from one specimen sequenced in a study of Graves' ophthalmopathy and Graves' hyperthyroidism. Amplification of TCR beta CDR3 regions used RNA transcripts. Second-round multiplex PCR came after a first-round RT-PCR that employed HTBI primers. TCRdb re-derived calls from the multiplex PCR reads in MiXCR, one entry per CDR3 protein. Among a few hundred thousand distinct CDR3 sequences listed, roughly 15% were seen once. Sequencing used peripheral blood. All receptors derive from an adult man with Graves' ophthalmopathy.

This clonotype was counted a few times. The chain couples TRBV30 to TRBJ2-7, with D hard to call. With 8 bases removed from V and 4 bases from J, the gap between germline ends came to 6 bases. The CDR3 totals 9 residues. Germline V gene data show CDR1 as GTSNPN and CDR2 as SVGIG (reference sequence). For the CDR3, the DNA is TGTGCCGCCGGATACGAGCAGTACTTC. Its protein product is CAAGYEQYF. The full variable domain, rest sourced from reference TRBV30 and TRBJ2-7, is SQTIHQWPATLVQPVGSPLSLECTVEGTSNPNLYWYRQAAGRGLQLLFYSVGIGQISSEVPQNLSASRPQDRQFILSSKKLLLSDSGFYLCAAGYEQYFGPGTRLTVT.

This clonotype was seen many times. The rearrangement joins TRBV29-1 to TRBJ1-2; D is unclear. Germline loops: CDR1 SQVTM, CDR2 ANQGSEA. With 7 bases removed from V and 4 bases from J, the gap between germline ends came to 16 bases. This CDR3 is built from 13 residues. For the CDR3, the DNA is TGCAGCGCCCGAGGAGGGCTCGTCTATGGCTACACCTTC. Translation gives CSARGGLVYGYTF.

The CDR3 coding sequence is TGTGCCAGCAGTTACTCGAGGCTAGCGGAGGAGACCCAGTACTTC. Protein: CASSYSRLAEETQYF. The chain links TRBV6-5 to TRBJ2-5; 7 bases align to TRBD2. The CDR3 runs 15 residues. Per the germline V gene, CDR1 is MNHEY and CDR2 is SVGAGI. The J segment lost 5 bases and the V segment lost 0 bases, leaving 6 bases of the junction unmatched.

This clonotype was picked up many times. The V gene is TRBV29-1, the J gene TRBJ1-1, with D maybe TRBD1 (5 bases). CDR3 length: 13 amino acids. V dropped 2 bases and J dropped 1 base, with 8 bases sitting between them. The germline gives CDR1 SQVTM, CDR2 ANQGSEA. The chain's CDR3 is CSVENQGNTEAFF. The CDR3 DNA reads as TGCAGCGTTGAAAATCAGGGGAACACTGAAGCTTTCTTT.

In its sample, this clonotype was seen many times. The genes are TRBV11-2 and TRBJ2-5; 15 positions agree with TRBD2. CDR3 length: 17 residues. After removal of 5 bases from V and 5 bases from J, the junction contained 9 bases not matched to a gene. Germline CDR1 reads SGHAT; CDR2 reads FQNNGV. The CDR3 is CASSPGTSGGSGETQYF. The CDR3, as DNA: TGTGCCAGCAGCCCGGGGACTAGCGGGGGGTCGGGTGAGACCCAGTACTTC.

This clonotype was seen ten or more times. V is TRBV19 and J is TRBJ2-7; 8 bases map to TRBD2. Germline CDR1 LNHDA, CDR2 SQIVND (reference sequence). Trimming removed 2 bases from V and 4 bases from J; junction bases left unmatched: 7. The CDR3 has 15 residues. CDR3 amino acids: CASSILAGRGYEQYF. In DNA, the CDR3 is TGTGCCAGTAGTATATTAGCGGGGCGCGGTTACGAGCAGTACTTC.

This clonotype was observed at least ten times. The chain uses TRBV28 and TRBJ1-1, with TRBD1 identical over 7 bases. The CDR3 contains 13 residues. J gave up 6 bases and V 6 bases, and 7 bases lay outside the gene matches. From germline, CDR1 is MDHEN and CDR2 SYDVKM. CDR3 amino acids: CASRATGDAEAFF. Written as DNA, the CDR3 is TGTGCCAGCAGAGCTACAGGGGACGCTGAAGCTTTCTTT.